One and the same sample provided the 30 T cell receptor beta chains below, sequenced in a study of blood T cell repertoires in COVID-19. Sequenced by immunoSEQ multiplex PCR; TCRdb stores in-frame clones only, minus some. The repertoire includes approximately 290,000 clones, 90% of them detected once, and 1.1% sits in the top ten. The sequencing sample was made of PBMCs or T cells enriched from blood (not recorded which). Receptor source: a woman aged 25 to 39 who had recovered from COVID-19.

The chain combines TRBV7-3 with TRBJ1-2; D is unclear. The V end was cut by 6 bases, the J end by 0 bases, with 17 bases between. The CDR3 is 16 amino acids. Per the germline V gene, CDR1 is SGHTA and CDR2 is FQGTGA. The CDR3 bases are TGTGCCAGCAGTCCAGAACCCCGGGGAGCTAACTATGGCTACACCTTC. Protein sequence: CASSPEPRGANYGYTF.

The V call is TRBV7-9, the J call TRBJ2-5; 14 positions match TRBD2. This CDR3 is 18 amino acids long. Per the germline V gene, CDR1 is SEHNR and CDR2 is FQNEAQ (reference sequence). V was clipped by 3 bases and J by 2 bases; unmatched bases: 8. The CDR3 loop is CASSLEQGLAGGQETQYF. In DNA form, the CDR3 reads TGTGCCAGCAGCTTGGAACAAGGACTAGCGGGAGGTCAAGAGACCCAGTACTTC.

The chain carries TRBV28 and TRBJ1-2; 9 bases are a match to TRBD1. Germline assignment: CDR1 MDHEN and CDR2 SYDVKM. The CDR3 has 15 residues. After removal of 7 bases from V and 6 bases from J, the junction contained 12 bases not matched to a gene. The CDR3 nucleotides read TGTGCCAGCACCCCTGGGACAGGGAGAACGGATGGCTACACCTTC. Amino acids: CASTPGTGRTDGYTF.

This chain links TRBV28 with TRBJ2-1; 11 bases are shared with TRBD2. Trimming took 3 bases from V and 7 from J; bases not matched to a gene: 11. This CDR3 spans 17 amino acids. Germline CDR1 reads MDHEN; CDR2 reads SYDVKM. CDR3 sequence (DNA): TGTGCCAGCAGTTTGGGACTAGCGGAGCGGCGGGCGAATGAGCAGTTCTTC. Amino acids: CASSLGLAERRANEQFF. The entire variable domain, with the rest obtained from reference TRBV28 and TRBJ2-1, is as follows: DVKVTQSSRYLVKRTGEKVFLECVQDMDHENMFWYRQDPGLGLRLIYFSYDVKMKEKGDIPEGYSVSREKKERFSLILESASTNQTSMYLCASSLGLAERRANEQFFGPGTRLTVL.

This clone came up once. The chain uses TRBV6-1 and TRBJ2-4; 12 bases line up with TRBD1. With V trimmed by 3 bases and J by 7 bases, 1 base remained unmatched. This CDR3 comprises 14 residues. From germline, CDR1 is MNHNS and CDR2 SASEGT. The DNA for the CDR3 is TGTGCCAGCAGTGATGGGACAGGGGGCAACATTCAGTACTTC. Translating gives CASSDGTGGNIQYF.

This sequence joins TRBV6-5 and TRBJ2-7; TRBD1 matches 9 bases. The germline V gene encodes CDR1 MNHEY and CDR2 SVGAGI. The CDR3 runs to 16 residues. With 2 bases clipped from V and 1 base from J, the junction kept 6 bases outside the gene matches. The CDR3 loop is CASSYPGTGWSYEQYF. The DNA for the CDR3 is TGTGCCAGCAGTTACCCCGGGACAGGGTGGTCCTACGAGCAGTACTTC.

This chain joins TRBV13 and TRBJ1-3; D not certain. The CDR3 is made up of 13 amino acids. V lost 11 bases, J lost 0 bases, and 11 bases lay in between. Germline CDR1 and CDR2: PRHDT and FYEKMQ (reference sequence). Here the CDR3 DNA reads TGTGCCCCCAGTCCACCCTCTGGAAACACCATATATTTT. It is translated as CAPSPPSGNTIYF.

The chain combines TRBV12-1 with TRBJ2-2; the table's D call TRBD2 went unverified against the DNA. TRBV12-1 is deemed a pseudogene. This CDR3 comprises 17 residues. CDR3 coding DNA: TGTGCCAGCAGCTTTGGTCGCCTACCCCGAGTTACCGGGGAGCTGTTTTTT. Amino acids: CASSFGRLPRVTGELFF.

This clone showed up just once. The chain uses TRBV30 and TRBJ1-5; D may be TRBD1 (5 bases). Germline lookup yields CDR1 GTSNPN and CDR2 SVGIG (reference sequence). Trimming took 5 bases from V and 2 from J, leaving 16 bases between them. CDR3 size: 15 residues. CDR3 nucleotides: TGTGCCTGGGCCCGCCGGGGGGTGGGCAATCAGCCCCAGCATTTT. The encoded protein is CAWARRGVGNQPQHF.

The CDR3 coding sequence is TGCGCCAGCAGCCAAGATCCCTCGGGACAGGGAAATTCACCCCTCCACTTT. Amino acids: CASSQDPSGQGNSPLHF. This chain connects TRBV4-3 to TRBJ1-6; 9 nucleotides align to TRBD1. Germline-derived CDR1 and CDR2 are LGHNA and YSLEER. V lost 0 bases and J lost 7; bases outside the gene matches: 7. This CDR3 is 17 amino acids long.

The chain couples TRBV27 to TRBJ2-1; 7 positions match TRBD1. Germline V lookup: CDR1 MNHEY, CDR2 SMNVEV (reference sequence). J was trimmed by 3 bases and V by 2 bases; bases with no gene match: 4. The CDR3 spans 15 residues. CDR3 in amino acids: CASSLSRTGYNEQFF. As DNA, the CDR3 is TGTGCCAGCAGTTTAAGTAGGACAGGCTACAATGAGCAGTTCTTC.

The CDR3 sequence is CASSISMGMREVSPKNIQYF. The DNA of the CDR3 is TGTGCCAGTAGTATATCCATGGGTATGCGGGAGGTTTCCCCCAAAAACATTCAGTACTTC. The genes are TRBV19 and TRBJ2-4; 8 bases agree with TRBD2. The junction had 17 bases not matched to a gene; V was cut back by 2 bases and J by 2 bases. The CDR3 is made up of 20 amino acids. Germline V gene sequence: CDR1 LNHDA, CDR2 SQIVND (reference sequence).

This clone was recorded only once. This chain uses TRBV3-1 (or the pseudogene TRBV3-2) with TRBJ1-5; TRBD1 agrees at 9 bases. After removal of 5 bases from V and 7 bases from J, the junction contained 9 bases not matched to a gene. Germline V gives CDR1 LGHDT, CDR2 YNNKEL (reference sequence). The CDR3 extends over 15 amino acids. The CDR3, as DNA: TGTGCCAGCAGCTGGGTGACAGGGGGAAGACAGCCCCAGCATTTT. Its protein is CASSWVTGGRQPQHF.

This clone appeared a single time. The CDR3 DNA reads as TGTGCCAGCAACGGTGCCTACGAGCAGTACTTC. This gives the protein CASNGAYEQYF. V gene TRBV28 combines with J gene TRBJ2-7; no firm D call. The V end lost 7 bases, the J end lost 2 bases, and 6 bases lay between the germline ends. Germline assignment: CDR1 MDHEN and CDR2 SYDVKM. This CDR3 has 11 residues.

CDR3 loop: CASSLEREWTAYNEQFF. CDR3 DNA sequence: TGTGCCAGCAGCCTCGAGCGGGAGTGGACGGCCTACAATGAGCAGTTCTTC. The chain links TRBV7-6 to TRBJ2-1, with TRBD2 matching 8 bases. This CDR3 is built from 17 residues. The junction had 11 bases not matched to a gene; V was cut back by 5 bases and J by 2 bases. Germline V gene data show CDR1 as SGHVS and CDR2 as FNYEAQ.

The CDR3 DNA reads as TGTGCCAGCAGCGGCCGGGACAGGGAGCTAAACACTGAAGCTTTCTTT. It codes for CASSGRDRELNTEAFF. The chain recombines TRBV4-2 with TRBJ1-1, with TRBD1 matching 9 bases. CDR3 length: 16 amino acids. J lost 2 bases, V lost 5 bases, and 9 bases had no gene match. The germline V gene has CDR1 LGHNA and CDR2 YNFKEQ.

The chain employs TRBV5-1 and TRBJ1-2; D gene ambiguous. The germline V and J ends were trimmed by 0 bases and 4 bases, with 16 bases remaining between them. Per germline, CDR1 SGHRS and CDR2 YFSETQ. The CDR3 is made up of 16 amino acids. CDR3 residues: CASSLAGTVLIYGYTF. The CDR3 DNA reads as TGCGCCAGCAGCTTGGCGGGAACAGTATTGATCTATGGCTACACCTTC.

The chain combines TRBV30 with TRBJ2-1, with TRBD2 identical over 8 bases. CDR1 GTSNPN and CDR2 SVGIG come from the germline V gene (reference sequence). This CDR3 has 14 residues. V shed 0 bases and J 6 bases; nucleotides not matched to a gene: 4. CDR3 DNA: TGTGCCTGGAGTGTCACTAGCGGAGTCAATGAGCAGTTCTTC. Residues: CAWSVTSGVNEQFF.

The V call is TRBV7-2, the J call TRBJ1-3; D might be TRBD1 (5 bases). The germline CDR1 and CDR2 sequences are SGHTA and FQGNSA. The CDR3 runs 14 residues. Trimming left V 5 bases short and J 3 bases short, with 11 bases between. The CDR3 region has the DNA TGTGCCAGCAGCGTAGACAGCCTTGGAAACACCATATATTTT. It translates to CASSVDSLGNTIYF.

The V gene is TRBV5-6, the J gene TRBJ2-7, with 9 bases fitting TRBD1. After removal of 2 bases from V and 2 bases from J, the junction contained 8 bases not matched to a gene. The CDR3 spans 16 residues. CDR1 SGHDT and CDR2 YYEEEE come from the germline V gene. CDR3 region: CASSFYRQGGAYEQYF. CDR3 nucleotide sequence: TGTGCCAGCAGCTTCTACCGACAGGGGGGAGCCTACGAGCAGTACTTC. The full variable domain, with the rest looked up from reference TRBV5-6 and TRBJ2-7, is DAGVTQSPTHLIKTRGQQVTLRCSPKSGHDTVSWYQQALGQGPQFIFQYYEEEERQRGNFPDRFSGHQFPNYSSELNVNALLLGDSALYLCASSFYRQGGAYEQYFGPGTRLTVT.

This sequence joins TRBV2 and TRBJ1-2; 9 positions agree with TRBD1. Germline V gene lookup returns CDR1 SNHLY and CDR2 FYNNEI. V shed 8 bases, J shed 5 bases, and the junction held 6 bases outside the gene matches. CDR3 length: 13 residues. In DNA, the CDR3 is TGTGCCAGCGCCTTAGGGACAGGGTATGGCTACACCTTC. Translated, it gives CASALGTGYGYTF.

V is TRBV7-2 and J is TRBJ1-6; D may be TRBD1 (5 bases). The germline CDR1 and CDR2 sequences are SGHTA and FQGNSA. The CDR3 is made up of 15 amino acids. V lost 9 bases and J 7 bases, leaving 19 bases between the germline ends. The DNA of the CDR3 is TGTGCCAGTGCAGGGTGGGCAGGCCAAAATTCACCCCTCCACTTT. Its translation is CASAGWAGQNSPLHF.

The chain joins TRBV6-5 to TRBJ1-2, with 8 bases that match TRBD1. The germline gives CDR1 MNHEY, CDR2 SVGAGI. The CDR3 extends over 15 amino acids. Trimming cost V 5 bases and J 3 bases; bases outside gene matches: 8. The chain's CDR3 is CASSLRTGLYYGYTF. CDR3 sequence (DNA): TGTGCCAGCAGTCTTCGGACAGGGTTGTACTATGGCTACACCTTC.

The chain recombines TRBV3-1 (or the pseudogene TRBV3-2) with TRBJ2-3, with 12 bases aligning to TRBD2. This CDR3 contains 16 residues. Trimming at V came to 4 bases and at J to 5 bases, leaving 7 bases not matched to a gene. Germline lookup yields CDR1 LGHDT and CDR2 YNNKEL (reference sequence). CDR3 bases: TGTGCCAGCAGCCTTGGGCTAGCGGGAGGGAGAGATACGCAGTATTTT. It encodes CASSLGLAGGRDTQYF.

The chain links TRBV6-2 or TRBV6-3 to TRBJ2-1; 11 bases align to TRBD2. This CDR3 is built from 19 residues. Germline CDR1 is MNHEY and CDR2 is SVGEGT. V gave up 0 bases and J gave up 7 bases; unmatched junction bases: 14. The DNA of the CDR3 is TGTGCCAGCAGTTACTCGACTGAGTCTAGCGGGAGGCAGGGGAATGAGCAGTTCTTC. Encoded protein: CASSYSTESSGRQGNEQFF.

This clone was seen once. The chain combines TRBV10-2 with TRBJ1-5; TRBD1 matches 8 bases. CDR3 length equals 14 residues. Germline V CDR1 and CDR2: WSHSY, SAAADI. V was clipped by 7 bases and J by 5 bases; unmatched bases: 7. The CDR3 region is CASNAGGSYQPQHF. CDR3 nucleotide sequence: TGCGCCAGCAACGCAGGGGGCTCCTATCAGCCCCAGCATTTT.

This clone was counted between two and nine times. The chain combines TRBV19 with TRBJ2-1, with D perhaps matching TRBD2 (6 bases). Looked up from germline, CDR1 is LNHDA and CDR2 is SQIVND (reference sequence). V was shortened by 2 bases and J by 6 bases, with 11 bases between the two germline ends. The CDR3 covers 14 residues. Here the CDR3 reads CASSIISSANEQFF. CDR3 sequence (DNA): TGTGCCAGTAGTATAATTTCTAGCGCCAATGAGCAGTTCTTC.

The CDR3 is CASSQAISGSGHSEGYGYTF. Written as DNA, the CDR3 is TGTGCCAGCAGCCAAGCCATCTCGGGAAGCGGTCACTCAGAAGGCTATGGCTACACCTTC. V and J are TRBV14 and TRBJ1-2, with unresolved D. Trimming took off 1 base at V and 4 bases at J, with 28 bases between the two ends. Germline V CDR1 and CDR2: SGHDN, FVKESK. The CDR3 is 20 amino acids.

The J gene is TRBJ2-3, the V gene TRBV24-1, with 10 bases that match TRBD1. With V trimmed by 5 bases and J by 4 bases, 5 bases remained unmatched. The CDR3 runs to 15 residues. Per the germline V gene, CDR1 is KGHDR and CDR2 is SFDVKD. CDR3 in DNA: TGTGCCACCAGTGGGGGACAGGGGCTTCCAGATACGCAGTATTTT. Residues: CATSGGQGLPDTQYF.

J is TRBJ1-5 and V is TRBV30, with TRBD1 matching over 9 bases. Germline V CDR1 and CDR2: GTSNPN, SVGIG (reference sequence). The V and J ends lost 5 bases and 6 bases, in that order; junction bases with no gene match: 5. The CDR3 contains 13 residues. The CDR3 bases are TGTGCCTGGTCACAGGGGGCAACTCAGCCCCAGCATTTT. Translating it yields CAWSQGATQPQHF.